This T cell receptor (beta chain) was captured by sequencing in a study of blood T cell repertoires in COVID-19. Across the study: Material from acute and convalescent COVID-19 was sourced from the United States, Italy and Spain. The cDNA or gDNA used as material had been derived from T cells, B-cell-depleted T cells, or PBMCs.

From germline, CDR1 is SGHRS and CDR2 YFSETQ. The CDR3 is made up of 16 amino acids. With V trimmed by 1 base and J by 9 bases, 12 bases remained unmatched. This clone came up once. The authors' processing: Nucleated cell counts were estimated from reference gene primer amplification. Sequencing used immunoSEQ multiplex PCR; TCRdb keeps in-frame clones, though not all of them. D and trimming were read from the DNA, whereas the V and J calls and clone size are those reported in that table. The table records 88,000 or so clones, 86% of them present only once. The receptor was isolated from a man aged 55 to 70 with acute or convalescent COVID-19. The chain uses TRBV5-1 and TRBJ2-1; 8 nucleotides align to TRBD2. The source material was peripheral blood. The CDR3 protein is CASSLFSRGASGEQFF. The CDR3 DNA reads TGCGCCAGCAGCTTGTTTTCGCGGGGGGCCTCGGGTGAGCAGTTCTTC.